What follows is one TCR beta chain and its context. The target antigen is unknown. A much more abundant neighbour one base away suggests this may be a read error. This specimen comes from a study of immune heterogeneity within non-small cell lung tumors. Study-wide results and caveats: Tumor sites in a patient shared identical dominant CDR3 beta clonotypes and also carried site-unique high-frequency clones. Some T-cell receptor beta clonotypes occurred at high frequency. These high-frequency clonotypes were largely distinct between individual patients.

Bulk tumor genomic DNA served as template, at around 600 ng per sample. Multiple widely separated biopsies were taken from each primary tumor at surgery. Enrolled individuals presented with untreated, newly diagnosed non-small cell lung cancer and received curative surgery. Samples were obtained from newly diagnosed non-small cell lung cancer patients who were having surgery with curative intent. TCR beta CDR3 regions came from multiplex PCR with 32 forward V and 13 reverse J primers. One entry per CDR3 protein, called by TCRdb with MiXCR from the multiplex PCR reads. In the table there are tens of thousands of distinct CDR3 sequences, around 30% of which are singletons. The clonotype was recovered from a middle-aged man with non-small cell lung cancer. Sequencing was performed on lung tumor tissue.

This chain's CDR3 is CASTMDNTNYGYTF. The CDR3 DNA is TGTGCCAGCACCATGGACAATACTAACTATGGCTACACCTTC. This rearrangement joins TRBV6-1 to TRBJ1-2; TRBD1 is a possible D gene (5 bases). CDR1 is MNHNS and CDR2 is SASEGT in the germline V gene. The V gene lost 7 bases and the J gene lost 0 bases, with 12 bases spanning the gap. CDR3 length equals 14 residues.